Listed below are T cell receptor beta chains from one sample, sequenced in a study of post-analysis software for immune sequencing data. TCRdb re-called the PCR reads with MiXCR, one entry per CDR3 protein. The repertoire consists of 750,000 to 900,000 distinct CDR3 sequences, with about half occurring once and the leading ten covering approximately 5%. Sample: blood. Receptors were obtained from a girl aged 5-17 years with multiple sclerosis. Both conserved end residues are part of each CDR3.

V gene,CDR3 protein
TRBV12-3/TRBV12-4,CASSLGAIGVEQYF
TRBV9,CASSVGGLAVDEQYF
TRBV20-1,CSAQLAGVEEQFF
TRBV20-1,CSAIATSALEQYF
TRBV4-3,CASSQDIAGGQTDTQYF
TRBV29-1,CSAAAGTQETQFF
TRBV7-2,CASSLDRGRAPDTQYF
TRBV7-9,CASSVGQGGNEKLFF
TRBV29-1,CSVSGVYEQYF
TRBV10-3,CAIRDNRAWSEQFF
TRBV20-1,CSAHGLADINEQFF
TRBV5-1,CASSLAGSPEQFF
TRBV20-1,CSASSGLFSTDTQYF
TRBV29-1,CSVGPAGGTDTQYF
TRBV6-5,CASKLYNEQFF
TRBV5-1,CASSWAGQNYGYTF
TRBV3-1,CASSLAQYF
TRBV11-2,CASSPNPSQETQYF
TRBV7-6,CASSLLVQGVRAGYNEQFF
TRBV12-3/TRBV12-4,CASSPGLLDYNEQFF
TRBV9,CASSPGLLQFF
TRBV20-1,CSARDRLAGSYEQYF
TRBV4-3,CASSQESRGYETQYF
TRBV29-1,CSVYGGTEDGYTF
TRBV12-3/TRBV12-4,CASSKQISNGYTF
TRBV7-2,CASSSSSGMNTGELFF
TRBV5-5,CASIMGRKYYGYTF
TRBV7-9,CASSLAGIFYGYTF
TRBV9,CASSVRGTGAYDTQYF
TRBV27,CASSLSPSGLATDTQYF
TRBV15,CATSREGTSGKETQYF
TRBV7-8,CASSAGTERDTQYF
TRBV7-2,CASSLDNLGPYEQYF
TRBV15,CATSREAGGLETQYF
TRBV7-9,CASESGGNEQFF
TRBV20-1,CSARGPRLLREETQYF
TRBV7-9,CASSFEGDGYTF
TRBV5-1,CASSLAVAVDTQYF
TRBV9,CASRSQGNTEAFF
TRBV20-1,CSALLAGGRRKREQYF
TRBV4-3,CASSQDALGRNEKLFF
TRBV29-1,CSVLTAAGWGNEQFF
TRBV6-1,CASRRLAVGSYNEQFF
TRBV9,CASSPGTGSPYTEAFF
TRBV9,CASSGLVQFF
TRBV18,CASSPDLTGGRGNEQYF
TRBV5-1,CASSPLDSRSQAFF
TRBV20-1,CSARLISTDTQYF
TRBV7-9,CASSPVSSGYNEQFF
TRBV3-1,CASSQDRAGRAKQFF
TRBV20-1,CSARDGRGNTEAFF
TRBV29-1,CSARGLGTEAFF